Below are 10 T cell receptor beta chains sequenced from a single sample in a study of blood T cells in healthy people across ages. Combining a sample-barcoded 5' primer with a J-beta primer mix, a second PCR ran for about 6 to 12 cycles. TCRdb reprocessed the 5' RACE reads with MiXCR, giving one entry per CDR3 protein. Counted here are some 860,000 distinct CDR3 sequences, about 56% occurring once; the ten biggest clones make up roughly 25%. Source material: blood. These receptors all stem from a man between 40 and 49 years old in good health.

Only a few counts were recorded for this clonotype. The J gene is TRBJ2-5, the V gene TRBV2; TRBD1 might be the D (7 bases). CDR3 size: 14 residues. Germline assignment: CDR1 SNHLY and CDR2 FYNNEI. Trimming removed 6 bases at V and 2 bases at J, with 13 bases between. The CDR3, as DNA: TGTGCCAGCAGGCACAGGGGAGGACAAGAGACCCAGTACTTC. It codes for CASRHRGGQETQYF.

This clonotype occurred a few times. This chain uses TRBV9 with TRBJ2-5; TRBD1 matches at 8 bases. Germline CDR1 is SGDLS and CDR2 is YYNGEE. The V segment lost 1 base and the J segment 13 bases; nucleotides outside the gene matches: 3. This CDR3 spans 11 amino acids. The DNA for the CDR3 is TGTGCCAGCAGCGTACCCGACAGGGGGTACTTC. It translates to CASSVPDRGYF.

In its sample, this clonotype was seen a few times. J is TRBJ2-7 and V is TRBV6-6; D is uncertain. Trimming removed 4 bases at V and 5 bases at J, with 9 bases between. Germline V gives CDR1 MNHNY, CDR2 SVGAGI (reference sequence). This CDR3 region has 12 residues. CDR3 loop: CASSLGLNEQYF. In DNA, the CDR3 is TGTGCCAGCAGTTTGGGGTTAAACGAGCAGTACTTC.

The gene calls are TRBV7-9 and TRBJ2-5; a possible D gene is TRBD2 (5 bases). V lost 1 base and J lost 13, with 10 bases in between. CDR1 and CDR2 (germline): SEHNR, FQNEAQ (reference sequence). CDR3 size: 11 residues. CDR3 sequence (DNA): TGTGCCAGCAGCTTAGGGGCTAGCACGTACTTC. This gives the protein CASSLGASTYF. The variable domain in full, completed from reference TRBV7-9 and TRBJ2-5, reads DTGVSQNPRHKITKRGQNVTFRCDPISEHNRLYWYRQTLGQGPEFLTYFQNEAQLEKSRLLSDRFSAERPKGSFSTLEIQRTEQGDSAMYLCASSLGASTYFGPGTRLLVL.

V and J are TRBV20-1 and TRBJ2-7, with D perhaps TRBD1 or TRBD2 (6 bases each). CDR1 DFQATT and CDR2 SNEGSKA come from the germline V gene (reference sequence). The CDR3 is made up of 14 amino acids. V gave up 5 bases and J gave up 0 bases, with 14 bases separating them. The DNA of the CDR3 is TGCAGTGCTGGGGGGCACGGGAGCTCCTACGAGCAGTACTTC. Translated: CSAGGHGSSYEQYF.

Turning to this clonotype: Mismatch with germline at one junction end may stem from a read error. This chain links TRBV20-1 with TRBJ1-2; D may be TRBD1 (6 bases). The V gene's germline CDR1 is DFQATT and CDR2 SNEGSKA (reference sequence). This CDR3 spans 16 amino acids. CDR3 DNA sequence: TGTAGTGCTAGATCACCTAGGAGGAACAGGGATTATGGCTACACCTTC. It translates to CSARSPRRNRDYGYTF.

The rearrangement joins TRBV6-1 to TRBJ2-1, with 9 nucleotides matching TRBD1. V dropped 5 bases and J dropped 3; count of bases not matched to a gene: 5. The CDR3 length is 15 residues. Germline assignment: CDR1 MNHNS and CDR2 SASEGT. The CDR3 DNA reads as TGTGCCAGCAGTAAGACAGGGGGAGACTACAATGAGCAGTTCTTC. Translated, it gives CASSKTGGDYNEQFF.

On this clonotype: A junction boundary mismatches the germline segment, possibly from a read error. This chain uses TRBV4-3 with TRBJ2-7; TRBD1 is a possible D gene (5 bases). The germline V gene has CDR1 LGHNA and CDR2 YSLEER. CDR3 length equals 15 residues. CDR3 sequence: CASSQDRRGSYEQYF. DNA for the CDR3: TGTGCCAGCAGCCAAGATCGAAGGGGCTCCTACGAGCAGTACTTC.

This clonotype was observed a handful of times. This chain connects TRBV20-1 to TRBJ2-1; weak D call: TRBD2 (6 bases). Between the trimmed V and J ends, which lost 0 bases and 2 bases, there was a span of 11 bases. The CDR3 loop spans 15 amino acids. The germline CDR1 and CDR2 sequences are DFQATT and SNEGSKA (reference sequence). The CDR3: CSARDGTSTYNEQFF. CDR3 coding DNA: TGCAGTGCTAGAGATGGGACTTCTACCTACAATGAGCAGTTCTTC.

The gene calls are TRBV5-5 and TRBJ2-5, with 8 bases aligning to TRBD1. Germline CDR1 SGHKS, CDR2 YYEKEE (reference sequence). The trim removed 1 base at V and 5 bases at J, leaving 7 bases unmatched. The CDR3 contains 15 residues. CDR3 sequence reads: CASSLIQGARETQYF. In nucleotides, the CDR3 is TGTGCCAGCAGCTTGATTCAGGGGGCACGGGAGACCCAGTACTTC. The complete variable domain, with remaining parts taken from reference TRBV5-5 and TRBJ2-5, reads DAGVTQSPTHLIKTRGQQVTLRCSPISGHKSVSWYQQVLGQGPQFIFQYYEKEERGRGNFPDRFSARQFPNYSSELNVNALLLGDSALYLCASSLIQGARETQYFGPGTRLLVL.